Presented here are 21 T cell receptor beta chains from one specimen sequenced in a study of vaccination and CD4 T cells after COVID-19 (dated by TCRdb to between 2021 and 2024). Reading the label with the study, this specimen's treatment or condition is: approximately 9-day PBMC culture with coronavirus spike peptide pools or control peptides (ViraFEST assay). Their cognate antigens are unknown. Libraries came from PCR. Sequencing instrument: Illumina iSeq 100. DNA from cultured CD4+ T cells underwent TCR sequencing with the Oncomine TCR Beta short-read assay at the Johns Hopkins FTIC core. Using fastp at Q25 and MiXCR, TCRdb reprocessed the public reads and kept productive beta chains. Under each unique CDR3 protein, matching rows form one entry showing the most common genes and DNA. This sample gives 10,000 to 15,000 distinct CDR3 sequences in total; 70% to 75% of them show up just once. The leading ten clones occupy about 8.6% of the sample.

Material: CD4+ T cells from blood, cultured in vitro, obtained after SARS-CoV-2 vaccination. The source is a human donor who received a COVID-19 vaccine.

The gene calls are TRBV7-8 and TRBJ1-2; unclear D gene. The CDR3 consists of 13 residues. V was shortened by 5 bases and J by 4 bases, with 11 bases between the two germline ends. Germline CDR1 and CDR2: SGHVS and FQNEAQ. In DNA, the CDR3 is TGTGCCAGCAGCCCCCCGGGTGCCTATGGCTACACCTTC. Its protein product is CASSPPGAYGYTF. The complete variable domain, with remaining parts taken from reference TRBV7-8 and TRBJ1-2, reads GAGVSQSPRYKVAKRGQDVALRCDPISGHVSLFWYQQALGQGPEFLTYFQNEAQLDKSGLPSDRFFAERPEGSVSTLKIQRTQQEDSAVYLCASSPPGAYGYTFGSGTRLTVV.

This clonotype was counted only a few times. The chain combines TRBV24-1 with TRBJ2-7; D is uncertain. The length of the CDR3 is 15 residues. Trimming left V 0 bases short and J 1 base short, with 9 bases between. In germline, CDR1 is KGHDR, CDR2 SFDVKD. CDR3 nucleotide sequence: TGTGCCACCAGTGATTTGCAAGGGAAGTCCTACGAGCAGTACTTC. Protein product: CATSDLQGKSYEQYF.

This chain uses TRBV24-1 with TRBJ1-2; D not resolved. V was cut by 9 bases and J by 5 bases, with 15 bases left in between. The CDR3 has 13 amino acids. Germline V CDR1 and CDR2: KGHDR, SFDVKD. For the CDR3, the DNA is TGTGCCACCGGAGGGCCAGAGCGATATGGCTACACCTTC. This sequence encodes CATGGPERYGYTF.

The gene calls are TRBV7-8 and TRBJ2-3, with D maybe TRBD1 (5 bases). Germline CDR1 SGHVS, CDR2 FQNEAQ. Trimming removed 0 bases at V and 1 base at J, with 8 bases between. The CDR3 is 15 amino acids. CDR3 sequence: CASSLAGRGTDTQYF. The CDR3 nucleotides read TGTGCCAGCAGCTTAGCCGGCAGGGGCACAGATACGCAGTATTTT.

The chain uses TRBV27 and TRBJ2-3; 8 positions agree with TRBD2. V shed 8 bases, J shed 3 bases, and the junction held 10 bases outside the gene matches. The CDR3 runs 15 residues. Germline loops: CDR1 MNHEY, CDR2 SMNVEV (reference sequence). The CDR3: CASFPRGGPTDTQYF. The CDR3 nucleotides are TGTGCCAGCTTTCCCCGGGGGGGCCCGACAGATACGCAGTATTTT.

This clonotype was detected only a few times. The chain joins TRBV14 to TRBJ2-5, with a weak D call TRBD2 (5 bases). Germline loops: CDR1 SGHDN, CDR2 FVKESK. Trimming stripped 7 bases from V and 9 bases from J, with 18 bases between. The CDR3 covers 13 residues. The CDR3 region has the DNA TGTGCCAGCAACAGAGCGGTCCTTGGGGCCCAGTACTTC. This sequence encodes CASNRAVLGAQYF.

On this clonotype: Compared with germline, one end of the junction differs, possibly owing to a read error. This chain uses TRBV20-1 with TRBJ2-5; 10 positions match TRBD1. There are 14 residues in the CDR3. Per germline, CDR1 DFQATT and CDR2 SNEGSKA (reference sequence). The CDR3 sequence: CSARGQGGQETQYF. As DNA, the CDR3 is TGCAGTGCCAGAGGACAGGGGGGACAAGAGACCCAGTACTTC.

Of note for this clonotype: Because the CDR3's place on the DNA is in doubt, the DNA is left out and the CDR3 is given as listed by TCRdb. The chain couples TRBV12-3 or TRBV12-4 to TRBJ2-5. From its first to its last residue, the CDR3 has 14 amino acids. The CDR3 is CASSFLAAQETQCF.

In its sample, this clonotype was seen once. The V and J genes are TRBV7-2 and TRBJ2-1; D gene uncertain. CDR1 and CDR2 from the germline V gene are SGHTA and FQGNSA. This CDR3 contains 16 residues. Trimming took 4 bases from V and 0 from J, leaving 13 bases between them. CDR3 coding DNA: TGTGCCAGCAGCTGGAGTTCAGGTAACTCCTACAATGAGCAGTTCTTC. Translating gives CASSWSSGNSYNEQFF. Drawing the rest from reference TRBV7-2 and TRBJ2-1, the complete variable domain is GAGVSQSPSNKVTEKGKDVELRCDPISGHTALYWYRQSLGQGLEFLIYFQGNSAPDKSGLPSDRFSAERTGGSVSTLTIQRTQQEDSAVYLCASSWSSGNSYNEQFFGPGTRLTVL.

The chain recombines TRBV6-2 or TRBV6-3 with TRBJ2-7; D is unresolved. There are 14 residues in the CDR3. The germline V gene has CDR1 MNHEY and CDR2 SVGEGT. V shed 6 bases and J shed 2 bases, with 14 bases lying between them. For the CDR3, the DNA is TGTGCCAGCAGCCCCACGACGGTACCCTACGAGCAGTACTTC. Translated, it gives CASSPTTVPYEQYF.

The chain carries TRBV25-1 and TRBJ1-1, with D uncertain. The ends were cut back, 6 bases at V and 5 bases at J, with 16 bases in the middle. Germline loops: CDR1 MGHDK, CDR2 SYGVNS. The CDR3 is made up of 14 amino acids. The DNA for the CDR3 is TGTGCCAGCAGCTCAGGTGCGAGTGGGACTGAAGCTTTCTTT. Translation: CASSSGASGTEAFF.

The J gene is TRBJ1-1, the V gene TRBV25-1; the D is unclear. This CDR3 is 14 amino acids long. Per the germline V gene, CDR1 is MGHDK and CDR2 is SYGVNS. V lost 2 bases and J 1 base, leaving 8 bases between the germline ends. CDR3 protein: CASSEPTRNTEAFF. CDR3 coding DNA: TGTGCCAGCAGTGAACCCACAAGGAACACTGAAGCTTTCTTT.

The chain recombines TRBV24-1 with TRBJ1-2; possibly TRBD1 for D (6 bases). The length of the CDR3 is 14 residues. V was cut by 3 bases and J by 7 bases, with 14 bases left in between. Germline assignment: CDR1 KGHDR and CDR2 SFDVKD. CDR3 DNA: TGTGCCACCAGTGATCATACAGGGTTTGGTGGCTACACCTTC. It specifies CATSDHTGFGGYTF.

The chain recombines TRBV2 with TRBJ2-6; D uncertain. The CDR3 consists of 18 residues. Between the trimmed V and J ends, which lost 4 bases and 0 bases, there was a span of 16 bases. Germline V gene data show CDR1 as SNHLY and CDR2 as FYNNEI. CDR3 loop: CASSARISSYSGANVLTF. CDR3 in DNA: TGTGCCAGCAGTGCGAGGATAAGCTCTTACTCTGGGGCCAACGTCCTGACTTTC.

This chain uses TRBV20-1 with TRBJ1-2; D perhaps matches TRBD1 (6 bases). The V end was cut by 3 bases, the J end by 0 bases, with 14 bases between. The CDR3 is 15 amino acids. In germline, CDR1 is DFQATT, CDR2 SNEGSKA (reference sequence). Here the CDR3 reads CSASKGGFSNYGYTF. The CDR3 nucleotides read TGCAGTGCTAGTAAGGGGGGGTTCTCTAACTATGGCTACACCTTC.

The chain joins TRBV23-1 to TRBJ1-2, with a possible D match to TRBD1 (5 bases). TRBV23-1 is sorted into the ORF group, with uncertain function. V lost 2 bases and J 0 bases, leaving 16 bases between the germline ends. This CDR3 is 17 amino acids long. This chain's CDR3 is CASSQDQGRKSNYGYTF. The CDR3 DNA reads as TGCGCCAGCAGTCAAGATCAGGGCAGGAAATCTAACTATGGCTACACCTTC.

CDR3 in amino acids: CSAKRGTAGDTQYF. CDR3 bases: TGCAGTGCAAAGAGAGGGACAGCCGGAGATACGCAGTATTTT. The rearrangement links TRBV20-1 to TRBJ2-3; TRBD1 matches at 7 bases. CDR3 length: 14 residues. V was pared by 6 bases and J by 5 bases, with 11 bases of the junction left unmatched. Per germline, CDR1 DFQATT and CDR2 SNEGSKA (reference sequence).

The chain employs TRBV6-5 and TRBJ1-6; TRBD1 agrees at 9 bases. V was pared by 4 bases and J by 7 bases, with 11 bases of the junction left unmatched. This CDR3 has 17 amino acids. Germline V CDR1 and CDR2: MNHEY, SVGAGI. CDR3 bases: TGTGCCAGCAGTTTTGGGAAACAGGGGGCGGTGAATTCACCCCTCCACTTT. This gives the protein CASSFGKQGAVNSPLHF.

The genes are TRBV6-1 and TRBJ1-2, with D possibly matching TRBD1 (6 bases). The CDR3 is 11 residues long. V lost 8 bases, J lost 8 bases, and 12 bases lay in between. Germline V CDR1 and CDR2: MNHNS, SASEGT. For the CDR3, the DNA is TGTGCCAGCGGAGGGGGAATAGGCTACACCTTC. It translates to CASGGGIGYTF.

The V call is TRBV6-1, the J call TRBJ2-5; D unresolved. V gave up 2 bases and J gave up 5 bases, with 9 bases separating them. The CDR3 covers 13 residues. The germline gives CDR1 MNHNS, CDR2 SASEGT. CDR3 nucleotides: TGTGCCAGCAGTGAATTGTTGATGGAGACCCAGTACTTC. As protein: CASSELLMETQYF.

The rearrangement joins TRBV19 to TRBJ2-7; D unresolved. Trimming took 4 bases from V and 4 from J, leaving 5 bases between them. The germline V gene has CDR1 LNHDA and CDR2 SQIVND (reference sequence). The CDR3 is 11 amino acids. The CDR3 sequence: CASSSGYEQYF. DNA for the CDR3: TGTGCCAGTAGTAGTGGGTACGAGCAGTACTTC.